The clone carrying this TCR beta chain has only one observation. The antigen is undetermined. This is likely a read error, given that the CDR3 carries no conserved phenylalanine or tryptophan at its end. This CDR3 spans 12 amino acids. Germline lookup yields CDR1 LNHDA and CDR2 SQIVND (reference sequence). The V and J ends lost 3 bases and 8 bases, in that order; junction bases with no gene match: 3. Primers: 60 Vbeta forward and 13 Jbeta reverse. The method was immunoSEQ multiplex PCR; TCRdb's version includes in-frame clones alone and lacks a portion of them. The table lists around 220,000 clones, around 75% of them singletons. The donors gave bone marrow, and they were healthy. The data stem from a study of cytomegalovirus exposure and HLA in healthy donors. Overall study findings and caveats: TCR beta sequences reportedly predicted most subjects' HLA-A and HLA-B alleles accurately. Rare TCR sequences dominated, though some public TCRs recurred in many donors.

The chain combines TRBV19 with TRBJ1-2; 7 nucleotides align to TRBD1. This TCR came from a woman in her 30s in good health and CMV-seronegative. Material: PBMCs. The CDR3 DNA sequence: TGTGCCAGTAGTATTACAGGGGACGGCTACACCCTC. Translated, it gives CASSITGDGYTL.